These 30 T cell receptor beta chains were sequenced from one sample in a study of blood T cells in healthy people across ages (dated by TCRdb to the mid-2010s). Library construction relied on 5' RACE. Instrument on record: Illumina HiSeq 2500. A second PCR of 7 to 11 cycles was performed with a sample-barcoded 5' primer and a J-beta primer mix. TCRdb reanalyzed the raw reads on its own, using fastp at Q25 for trimming and MiXCR for clone calling, and kept in-frame beta chains. Duplicate CDR3 protein sequences are folded into a single record with the most common DNA and genes. The sample has hundreds of thousands of distinct CDR3 sequences on record, over 40% of them singletons. About 32% of the sample goes to the ten largest clones. The specimen sequenced was blood. The receptors come from a man of 80 years or more in good health.

With regard to this clonotype: A much larger clone is a single base away; this may be a read error. The J gene is TRBJ2-3, the V gene TRBV7-2; 10 nucleotides agree with TRBD2. The junction had 12 bases not matched to a gene; V was cut back by 2 bases and J by 4 bases. There are 18 residues in the CDR3. From germline, CDR1 is SGHTA and CDR2 FQGNSA. The DNA for the CDR3 is TGTGCCAGCAGCTTACGGCCTAGCGGGGGCCTTAGCGCAGATACGCAGTATTTT. Encoded protein: CASSLRPSGGLSADTQYF.

This chain uses TRBV7-2 with TRBJ2-7; D possibly corresponds to TRBD1 (5 bases). The V end lost 6 bases, the J end lost 2 bases, and 14 bases lay between the germline ends. Germline V gene data show CDR1 as SGHTA and CDR2 as FQGNSA. The CDR3 contains 14 residues. CDR3 nucleotide sequence: TGTGCCAGCAGAGGCAGGGCACAGACCTACGAGCAGTACTTC. Its translation: CASRGRAQTYEQYF.

The chain combines TRBV6-5 with TRBJ2-7; 9 bases agree with TRBD1. CDR3 length equals 16 residues. CDR1 and CDR2 (germline): MNHEY, SVGAGI. Trimming at V came to 6 bases and at J to 7 bases, leaving 16 bases not matched to a gene. The CDR3 bases are TGTGCCAGCAGATCCGAGGACAGGGGTTCTTTCAATGAGCAGTACTTC. It yields the protein CASRSEDRGSFNEQYF.

This rearrangement joins TRBV5-1 to TRBJ2-4; D is unclear. The CDR3 extends over 16 amino acids. The V end lost 4 bases, the J end lost 0 bases, and 14 bases lay between the germline ends. Germline V CDR1 and CDR2: SGHRS, YFSETQ. CDR3 in amino acids: CASSLQTSVAKNIQYF. CDR3 DNA: TGCGCCAGCAGCCTACAGACGAGTGTAGCCAAAAACATTCAGTACTTC.

V is TRBV27 and J is TRBJ2-7; 11 positions match TRBD2. The J segment lost 4 bases and the V segment lost 5 bases, leaving 10 bases of the junction unmatched. This CDR3 has 16 amino acids. Germline CDR1 and CDR2: MNHEY and SMNVEV (reference sequence). The DNA of the CDR3 is TGTGCCAGCAGTCGAAGAGTAGCGGGAGGGCGTTACGAGCAGTACTTC. This codes for CASSRRVAGGRYEQYF.

This clonotype was recorded a few times. The chain joins TRBV27 to TRBJ2-3; no reliable D call. Germline CDR1 MNHEY, CDR2 SMNVEV (reference sequence). CDR3 length: 13 residues. V was clipped by 6 bases and J by 2 bases, with 9 bases between them. In DNA form, the CDR3 reads TGTGCCAGCAGACTTCTTAACACAGATACGCAGTATTTT. This codes for CASRLLNTDTQYF.

This clonotype was recorded a few times. The chain links TRBV20-1 to TRBJ1-2; TRBD1 is a possible D gene (6 bases). Trimming removed 2 bases from V and 4 bases from J, with 11 bases in between. Germline assignment: CDR1 DFQATT and CDR2 SNEGSKA (reference sequence). The CDR3 contains 13 residues. The CDR3 DNA reads TGCAGTGCTAGATCAGGGGTTGCCTATGGCTACACCTTC. Its translation is CSARSGVAYGYTF.

Of note for this clonotype: A read error is possible here, since a much larger clone lies one base away. This chain links TRBV7-9 with TRBJ2-1, with D uncertain. The CDR3 sequence is 13 residues long. The germline V gene encodes CDR1 SEHNR and CDR2 FQNEAQ (reference sequence). As DNA, the CDR3 is TGTGCCAGCTGCTTAGACGGACCCAATGAGCAGTTCTTC. Translated, it gives CASCLDGPNEQFF.

Only a few counts were recorded for this clonotype. The gene calls are TRBV27 and TRBJ1-2, with 8 bases that match TRBD1. Germline CDR1 and CDR2: MNHEY and SMNVEV (reference sequence). V gave up 5 bases and J gave up 7 bases; unmatched junction bases: 3. The CDR3 loop spans 12 amino acids. The CDR3 coding sequence is TGTGCCAGCAGTATAGGACAGGGTGGCTACACCTTC. Protein sequence: CASSIGQGGYTF.

This clonotype appeared a few times. The chain has TRBV6-2 or TRBV6-3 and TRBJ2-1, with 9 bases identical to TRBD2. Germline values: CDR1 MNHEY, CDR2 SVGEGT. The CDR3 is 16 amino acids. The V segment lost 2 bases and the J segment 2 bases; nucleotides outside the gene matches: 4. The CDR3 region has the DNA TGTGCCAGCAGTTACACTAGCGGGTCAACCTACAATGAGCAGTTCTTC. This codes for CASSYTSGSTYNEQFF.

The V call is TRBV6-1, the J call TRBJ1-2; a possible D gene is TRBD1 (5 bases). Germline assignment: CDR1 MNHNS and CDR2 SASEGT. The CDR3 consists of 14 residues. The V end lost 1 base, the J end lost 4 bases, and 10 bases lay between the germline ends. CDR3 loop: CASSEVRGVYGYTF. The DNA for the CDR3 is TGTGCCAGCAGTGAAGTCCGAGGGGTCTATGGCTACACCTTC.

This clonotype has just a few counts. The chain combines TRBV7-2 with TRBJ2-4; 7 nucleotides agree with TRBD1. The CDR3 loop spans 15 amino acids. Germline assignment: CDR1 SGHTA and CDR2 FQGNSA. The ends lost 5 bases at V and 2 bases at J; junction bases unmatched: 6. This CDR3 reads CASSDTTGTKNIQYF. The CDR3 bases are TGTGCCAGCAGCGATACGACAGGGACCAAAAACATTCAGTACTTC.

The genes are TRBV4-3 and TRBJ2-3; D call uncertain. CDR1 and CDR2 from the germline V gene are LGHNA and YSLEER. Trimming took 4 bases from V and 5 from J, leaving 10 bases between them. The CDR3 contains 13 residues. CDR3 in DNA: TGCGCCAGCAGCCCCCAGAGGATAGATACGCAGTATTTT. This encodes CASSPQRIDTQYF.

The V and J genes are TRBV13 and TRBJ2-1; TRBD1 matches 8 bases. CDR3 length: 15 residues. After removal of 3 bases from V and 6 bases from J, the junction contained 7 bases not matched to a gene. Germline loops: CDR1 PRHDT, CDR2 FYEKMQ (reference sequence). Here the CDR3 reads CASSFRGQATNEQFF. Written as DNA, the CDR3 is TGTGCCAGCAGCTTCCGGGGACAGGCAACCAATGAGCAGTTCTTC.

In this sample, this clonotype turned up a few times. This chain connects TRBV5-1 to TRBJ2-7, with 8 bases fitting TRBD2. The CDR3 is made up of 15 amino acids. Trimming took 4 bases from V and 3 from J; bases not matched to a gene: 9. Germline-derived CDR1 and CDR2 are SGHRS and YFSETQ. CDR3 DNA sequence: TGCGCCAGCAGCCCCCGTGTTAGCGGGGTCTACGAGCAGTACTTC. Residues: CASSPRVSGVYEQYF.

This chain joins TRBV5-1 and TRBJ2-7; 11 bases are a match to TRBD1. Germline lookup yields CDR1 SGHRS and CDR2 YFSETQ. CDR3 length equals 14 residues. Germline trimming cut 6 bases from V and 2 bases from J; bases unmatched to any gene: 4. CDR3 loop: CASTRDRGTYEQYF. DNA of the CDR3: TGCGCCAGCACTCGGGACAGGGGGACCTACGAGCAGTACTTC.

This clonotype was seen more than once but under ten times. The rearrangement joins TRBV6-2 or TRBV6-3 to TRBJ2-7; D is unresolved. Trimming removed 6 bases from V and 4 bases from J, with 13 bases in between. This CDR3 has 13 amino acids. Germline V lookup: CDR1 MNHEY, CDR2 SVGEGT. Here the CDR3 DNA reads TGTGCCAGCAGCGATGACACCCAATACGAGCAGTACTTC. Its translation: CASSDDTQYEQYF.

This clonotype was seen more than once but under ten times. V usage is TRBV9 and J usage is TRBJ2-1, with a tentative D call TRBD2 (5 bases). V was cut by 0 bases and J by 3 bases, with 10 bases left in between. Germline-derived CDR1 and CDR2 are SGDLS and YYNGEE. This CDR3 is built from 15 residues. CDR3 in DNA: TGTGCCAGCAGCGTAGTGGGTAGCGACTACAATGAGCAGTTCTTC. This gives the protein CASSVVGSDYNEQFF.

This clonotype was seen a single time. This chain links TRBV3-1 with TRBJ2-1, with 8 bases fitting TRBD2. V gave up 2 bases and J gave up 6 bases; unmatched junction bases: 9. Germline V gene sequence: CDR1 LGHDT, CDR2 YNNKEL (reference sequence). The CDR3 is 16 amino acids. The CDR3 DNA reads TGTGCCAGCAGCCAAAGTCACAGCGGGGGCGGCAATGAGCAGTTCTTC. It codes for CASSQSHSGGGNEQFF.

The chain is built from TRBV20-1 and TRBJ2-5; weak D call: TRBD1 (7 bases). The V gene lost 3 bases and the J gene lost 2 bases, with 16 bases spanning the gap. The CDR3 sequence is 15 residues long. Germline assignment: CDR1 DFQATT and CDR2 SNEGSKA (reference sequence). In DNA form, the CDR3 reads TGCAGTGCTAGTGGGGCGGAGGGGGCACAAGAGACCCAGTACTTC. The encoded protein is CSASGAEGAQETQYF.

V is TRBV12-3 or TRBV12-4 and J is TRBJ2-3; 7 nucleotides match TRBD2. Losses at the gene ends were 0 bases for V and 4 bases for J; bases not matched to a gene: 4. The CDR3 spans 15 residues. The CDR3: CASSLAGGGADTQYF. In nucleotides, the CDR3 is TGTGCCAGCAGTTTAGCCGGCGGGGGAGCAGATACGCAGTATTTT.

V is TRBV7-2 and J is TRBJ1-2; 7 bases fit TRBD1. Germline values: CDR1 SGHTA, CDR2 FQGNSA. This CDR3 spans 13 amino acids. V dropped 5 bases and J dropped 11; count of bases not matched to a gene: 11. The CDR3 loop is CASSSRQGKVYTF. Written as DNA, the CDR3 is TGTGCCAGCAGCAGTCGACAGGGTAAAGTTTACACCTTC.

This clonotype was counted ten times or more. The rearrangement uses TRBV7-3 and TRBJ2-3; the D gene is possibly TRBD2 (5 bases). The germline V gene encodes CDR1 SGHTA and CDR2 FQGTGA. V was pared by 5 bases and J by 7 bases, with 7 bases between. CDR3 length equals 11 residues. This CDR3 is CASSDYNTQYF. The CDR3 DNA follows: TGTGCCAGCAGCGACTACAATACGCAGTATTTT.

Here the CDR3 reads CASSFSGGPLGNIQYF. The CDR3 DNA is TGTGCCAGCAGCTTTAGCGGGGGCCCCCTAGGAAACATTCAGTACTTC. The chain uses TRBV7-2 and TRBJ2-4; 9 bases are shared with TRBD2. The CDR3 is 16 amino acids. Germline V gene lookup returns CDR1 SGHTA and CDR2 FQGNSA. V was clipped by 3 bases and J by 6 bases; unmatched bases: 9.

V usage is TRBV7-2 and J usage is TRBJ2-7; tentatively, D is TRBD2 (5 bases). There are 15 residues in the CDR3. V lost 6 bases, J lost 4 bases, and 19 bases lay in between. CDR1 and CDR2 from the germline V gene are SGHTA and FQGNSA. CDR3 loop: CASSLSPGGHYEQYF. The CDR3 region has the DNA TGTGCCAGCAGTCTAAGCCCAGGAGGCCATTACGAGCAGTACTTC.

This clonotype was recorded once. The chain has TRBV6-5 and TRBJ2-4; 14 bases are shared with TRBD2. The end of the DNA fits TRBJ2-5 better, so the J call may be wrong. Germline V gene sequence: CDR1 MNHEY, CDR2 SVGAGI. CDR3 length equals 16 residues. CDR3 amino acids: CASKTTSGGDGETQYF. The CDR3 DNA is TGTGCCAGCAAAACGACTAGCGGGGGGGACGGAGAGACCCAGTACTTC.

The chain employs TRBV5-1 and TRBJ1-5; TRBD1 might be the D (5 bases). Germline V CDR1 and CDR2: SGHRS, YFSETQ. V lost 1 base, J lost 3 bases, and 8 bases lay in between. The CDR3 is 14 residues long. CDR3 DNA sequence: TGCGCCAGCAGCTTGTTAGGGGACAATCAGCCCCAGCATTTT. Its translation is CASSLLGDNQPQHF.

This chain links TRBV7-9 with TRBJ2-3; possibly TRBD1 for D (5 bases). There are 18 residues in the CDR3. Germline loops: CDR1 SEHNR, CDR2 FQNEAQ (reference sequence). V shed 4 bases and J shed 1 base, with 21 bases lying between them. The CDR3 here is CASSWRRVAQGGTDTQYF. The CDR3 bases are TGTGCCAGCAGCTGGCGAAGGGTCGCCCAAGGGGGCACAGATACGCAGTATTTT. The complete variable domain, with remaining parts taken from reference TRBV7-9 and TRBJ2-3, reads DTGVSQNPRHKITKRGQNVTFRCDPISEHNRLYWYRQTLGQGPEFLTYFQNEAQLEKSRLLSDRFSAERPKGSFSTLEIQRTEQGDSAMYLCASSWRRVAQGGTDTQYFGPGTRLTVL.

This clonotype appeared a few times. The V gene is TRBV7-2, the J gene TRBJ2-7; TRBD1 agrees at 7 bases. J was trimmed by 0 bases and V by 1 base; bases with no gene match: 9. The CDR3 totals 17 residues. Germline assignment: CDR1 SGHTA and CDR2 FQGNSA. CDR3 DNA: TGTGCCAGCAGCTTAGGTCCACCCGGGACAGACTCCTACGAGCAGTACTTC. Translating it yields CASSLGPPGTDSYEQYF.

Comment on this clonotype: Because it lacks the conserved phenylalanine or tryptophan at the end, this CDR3 is likely a read error. It is unclear where the CDR3 begins or ends on the DNA, so no DNA is shown, and the CDR3 is as TCRdb lists it. This chain joins TRBV11-2 and TRBJ2-6. From germline, CDR1 is SGHAT and CDR2 FQNNGV. The CDR3 contains 8 residues when both ends are counted. Here the CDR3 reads CASSQLTS.